The 18 T cell receptor beta chains presented below share a single source sample, sequenced in a study of cytomegalovirus exposure and HLA in healthy donors. PCR employed 60 Vbeta and 13 Jbeta primers. TCRdb's copy holds only in-frame clones and misses some; the assay was immunoSEQ multiplex PCR. This repertoire shows over 120,000 clones, roughly 10% found once; its top ten account for approximately 1.7%. The specimen sequenced was PBMCs. These receptors all come from a man aged 50 or older in good health and CMV-seronegative.

V and J are TRBV28 and TRBJ1-5, with 7 bases that match TRBD1. V was pared by 6 bases and J by 6 bases, with 14 bases of the junction left unmatched. Germline-derived CDR1 and CDR2 are MDHEN and SYDVKM. The CDR3 has 16 amino acids. The CDR3 spells CASSQNGQVVGQPQHF. CDR3 bases: TGTGCCAGCAGCCAAAACGGACAGGTTGTTGGTCAGCCCCAGCATTTT.

This chain links TRBV10-2 with TRBJ2-1; D is possibly TRBD2 (5 bases). There are 14 residues in the CDR3. Germline assignment: CDR1 WSHSY and CDR2 SAAADI. The ends were cut back, 4 bases at V and 3 bases at J, with 10 bases in the middle. The CDR3 nucleotides read TGCGCCAGCAGTGTAACGGGAATCTACAATGAGCAGTTCTTC. This sequence encodes CASSVTGIYNEQFF.

The V gene is TRBV11-3, the J gene TRBJ2-5; 13 bases map to TRBD2. Per the germline V gene, CDR1 is SGHNT and CDR2 is YENEEA. The ends lost 1 base at V and 5 bases at J; junction bases unmatched: 4. CDR3 length: 16 amino acids. DNA of the CDR3: TGTGCCAGCAGCTTAGGGACTAGCGGGGGAGGGGAGACCCAGTACTTC. Its protein product is CASSLGTSGGGETQYF.

This chain uses TRBV11-2 with TRBJ2-7; no clear D. Trimming shortened V by 5 bases and J by 4 bases, and 12 bases separated the two germline ends. CDR1 is SGHAT and CDR2 is FQNNGV in the germline V gene. This CDR3 contains 13 residues. The CDR3 reads CASSRMSRYEQYF. The CDR3 coding sequence is TGTGCCAGCAGCAGGATGAGCAGGTACGAGCAGTACTTC.

This clone was observed a single time. The chain has TRBV19 and TRBJ2-3; 9 positions match TRBD2. Germline V gene data show CDR1 as LNHDA and CDR2 as SQIVND (reference sequence). V shed 1 base and J 2 bases; nucleotides not matched to a gene: 1. This CDR3 is built from 15 residues. The CDR3 region has the DNA TGTGCCAGTAGTATAGGACTAGCGGACACAGATACGCAGTATTTT. The encoded protein is CASSIGLADTDTQYF.

The table lists this clone with a few counts. This chain connects TRBV7-3 to TRBJ1-2; D may be TRBD1 (5 bases). Germline V gives CDR1 SGHTA, CDR2 FQGTGA. The CDR3 covers 14 residues. V was pared by 5 bases and J by 5 bases, with 15 bases between. The chain's CDR3 is CASSLTHGGYGYTF. The CDR3 DNA reads TGTGCCAGCAGCCTTACCCACGGGGGGTATGGCTACACCTTC.

In this sample, this clone turned up a few times. The CDR3 region has the DNA TGTGCCATCAGTGAGTCGAGTCTAGCGGGCGGTACCGGGGAGCTGTTTTTT. Protein product: CAISESSLAGGTGELFF. The gene calls are TRBV10-3 and TRBJ2-2, with 8 bases matching TRBD2. V gave up 0 bases and J gave up 5 bases; unmatched junction bases: 8. CDR1 ENHRY and CDR2 SYGVKD come from the germline V gene. The CDR3 is 17 amino acids.

This clone was picked up a small number of times. This chain uses TRBV2 with TRBJ2-7; a weak D match, TRBD1 (6 bases). The CDR3 extends over 13 amino acids. The germline gives CDR1 SNHLY, CDR2 FYNNEI. The V end lost 7 bases, the J end lost 7 bases, and 17 bases lay between the germline ends. The CDR3 spells CASKSQGLGEQYF. CDR3 in DNA: TGTGCCAGCAAGTCGCAGGGGCTGGGGGAGCAGTACTTC.

This clone was seen a handful of times. The J gene is TRBJ1-1, the V gene TRBV28; TRBD1 agrees at 8 bases. The CDR3 runs to 14 residues. The J segment lost 3 bases and the V segment lost 4 bases, leaving 4 bases of the junction unmatched. The germline CDR1 and CDR2 sequences are MDHEN and SYDVKM. In DNA form, the CDR3 reads TGTGCCAGCAGTTCCGGGACAGGACACACTGAAGCTTTCTTT. Protein: CASSSGTGHTEAFF.

This clone was observed a few times. The chain carries TRBV18 and TRBJ2-3, with D perhaps TRBD2 (5 bases). The CDR3 runs to 14 residues. V was trimmed by 3 bases and J by 0 bases, leaving 7 bases between them. Germline CDR1 KGHSH, CDR2 LQKENI. CDR3 nucleotide sequence: TGTGCCAGCTCACCTAGCGTAAGCACAGATACGCAGTATTTT. This encodes CASSPSVSTDTQYF.

The chain has TRBV10-1 and TRBJ2-3; perhaps TRBD1 as D (6 bases). The length of the CDR3 is 16 residues. V lost 0 bases and J 2 bases, leaving 12 bases between the germline ends. Germline CDR1 reads WNHNN; CDR2 reads SYGVQD (reference sequence). The DNA of the CDR3 is TGCGCCAGCAGTGAGTCTATCACAGGGACCACAGATACGCAGTATTTT. This gives the protein CASSESITGTTDTQYF.

This clone appeared a few times. This chain uses TRBV27 with TRBJ1-5, with TRBD1 matching 7 bases. Germline assignment: CDR1 MNHEY and CDR2 SMNVEV (reference sequence). This CDR3 spans 15 amino acids. V dropped 6 bases and J dropped 0; count of bases not matched to a gene: 5. CDR3 DNA sequence: TGTGCCAGCAGACCGGGACAGCATAGCAATCAGCCCCAGCATTTT. Amino acid sequence: CASRPGQHSNQPQHF.

CDR3 in amino acids: CASSPIVAGNTDTQYF. The CDR3 DNA is TGTGCCAGCAGCCCCATTGTGGCGGGGAACACAGATACGCAGTATTTT. This chain uses TRBV13 with TRBJ2-3; tentative D call: TRBD2 (6 bases). V shed 5 bases and J shed 2 bases, with 17 bases lying between them. The CDR3 sequence is 16 residues long. Per the germline V gene, CDR1 is PRHDT and CDR2 is FYEKMQ (reference sequence).

The rearrangement joins TRBV19 to TRBJ2-2; 7 positions agree with TRBD1. The germline CDR1 and CDR2 sequences are LNHDA and SQIVND (reference sequence). The CDR3 sequence is 16 residues long. J gave up 0 bases and V 7 bases, and 8 bases lay outside the gene matches. CDR3 bases: TGTGCCAGTATCAGAGGGGGCTTCGCGAACACCGGGGAGCTGTTTTTT. Its translation: CASIRGGFANTGELFF. The variable domain in full, with the rest retrieved from reference TRBV19 and TRBJ2-2, is DGGITQSPKYLFRKEGQNVTLSCEQNLNHDAMYWYRQDPGQGLRLIYYSQIVNDFQKGDIAEGYSVSREKKESFPLTVTSAQKNPTAFYLCASIRGGFANTGELFFGEGSRLTVL.

This sequence joins TRBV6-5 and TRBJ1-1; 9 bases are a match to TRBD1. Trimming took 1 base from V and 3 from J; bases not matched to a gene: 6. Germline lookup yields CDR1 MNHEY and CDR2 SVGAGI. This CDR3 has 16 amino acids. For the CDR3, the DNA is TGTGCCAGCAGTTACTTGCGGGGGACAGGGTACACTGAAGCTTTCTTT. Translating gives CASSYLRGTGYTEAFF.

This chain connects TRBV30 to TRBJ2-2, with TRBD1 as a possible D gene (5 bases). Trimming pared 7 bases from V and 2 bases from J, leaving 14 bases between. Germline V CDR1 and CDR2: GTSNPN, SVGIG (reference sequence). CDR3 length: 14 amino acids. In nucleotides, the CDR3 is TGTGCCTTGTGGGGCAGGAAAAACACCGGGGAGCTGTTTTTT. Its translation is CALWGRKNTGELFF. Variable domain in full (rest from reference TRBV30 and TRBJ2-2): SQTIHQWPATLVQPVGSPLSLECTVEGTSNPNLYWYRQAAGRGLQLLFYSVGIGQISSEVPQNLSASRPQDRQFILSSKKLLLSDSGFYLCALWGRKNTGELFFGEGSRLTVL.

This chain uses TRBV7-9 with TRBJ2-7; 7 bases are shared with TRBD1. After removal of 5 bases from V and 5 bases from J, the junction contained 9 bases not matched to a gene. Looked up from germline, CDR1 is SEHNR and CDR2 is FQNEAQ (reference sequence). The CDR3 extends over 14 amino acids. The CDR3 spells CASSQGQPLHEQYF. The CDR3 region has the DNA TGTGCCAGCAGCCAGGGACAGCCACTCCACGAGCAGTACTTC.

The chain is built from TRBV5-5 and TRBJ1-1; the match to TRBD1 covers 8 bases. From germline, CDR1 is SGHKS and CDR2 YYEKEE (reference sequence). J lost 1 base, V lost 6 bases, and 8 bases had no gene match. The CDR3 is 15 amino acids. CDR3 in amino acids: CASISLGQENTEAFF. The CDR3 bases are TGTGCCAGCATCAGCTTGGGACAGGAGAACACTGAAGCTTTCTTT.